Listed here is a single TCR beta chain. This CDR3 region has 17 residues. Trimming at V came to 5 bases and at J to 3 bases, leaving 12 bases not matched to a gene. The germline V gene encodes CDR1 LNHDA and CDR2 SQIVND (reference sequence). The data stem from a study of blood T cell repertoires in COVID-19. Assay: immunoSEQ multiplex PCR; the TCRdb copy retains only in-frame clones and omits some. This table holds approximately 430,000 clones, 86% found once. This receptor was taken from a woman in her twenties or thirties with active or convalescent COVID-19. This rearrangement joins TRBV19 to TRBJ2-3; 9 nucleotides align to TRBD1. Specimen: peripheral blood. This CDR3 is CASSPPAGTGFTDTQYF. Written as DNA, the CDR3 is TGTGCCAGTAGTCCCCCAGCCGGGACAGGGTTTACAGATACGCAGTATTTT.